The present T cell receptor (beta chain) was sequenced within a study of OX40 agonist ivuxolimab in advanced cancers. V lost 3 bases and J lost 6, with 9 bases in between. Germline CDR1 reads MNHEY; CDR2 reads SMNVEV (reference sequence). The CDR3 is 13 amino acids. General observations from the study: Low normalized clonal expansion also occurred in some nonresponding patients.

The assay was immunoSEQ multiplex PCR, and TCRdb's table has in-frame clones only and misses some. The sample includes tens of thousands of clones, 81% of them seen just once. This clone showed up just a few times. What it binds is not known. V is TRBV27 and J is TRBJ2-1; TRBD2 might be the D (5 bases). The sequence derives from an adult with an advanced solid tumor such as melanoma, head and neck, liver or kidney cancer. This specimen was CD4+ or CD8+ T cells sorted from blood, taken in a trial of the OX40 agonist ivuxolimab. CDR3 sequence (DNA): TGTGCCAGCAGTTTTTCTAGCCTCAATGAGCAGTTCTTC. It codes for CASSFSSLNEQFF.